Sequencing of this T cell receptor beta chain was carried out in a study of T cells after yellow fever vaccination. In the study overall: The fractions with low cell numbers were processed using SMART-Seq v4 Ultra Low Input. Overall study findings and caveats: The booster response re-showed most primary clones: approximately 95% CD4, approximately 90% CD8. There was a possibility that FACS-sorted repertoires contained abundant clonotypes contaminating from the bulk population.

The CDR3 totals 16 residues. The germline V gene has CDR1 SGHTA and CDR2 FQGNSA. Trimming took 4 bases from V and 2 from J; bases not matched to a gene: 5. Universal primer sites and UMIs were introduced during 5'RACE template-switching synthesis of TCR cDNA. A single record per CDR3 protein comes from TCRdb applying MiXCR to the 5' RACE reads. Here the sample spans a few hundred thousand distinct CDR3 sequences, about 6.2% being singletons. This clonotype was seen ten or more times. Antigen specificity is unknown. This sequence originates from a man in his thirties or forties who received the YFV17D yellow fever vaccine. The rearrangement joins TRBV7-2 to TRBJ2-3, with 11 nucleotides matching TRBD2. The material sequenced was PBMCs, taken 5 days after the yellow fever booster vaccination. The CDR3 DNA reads TGTGCCAGCAGCTCGGTTAGCGGGAGGGCCACAGATACGCAGTATTTT. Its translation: CASSSVSGRATDTQYF.